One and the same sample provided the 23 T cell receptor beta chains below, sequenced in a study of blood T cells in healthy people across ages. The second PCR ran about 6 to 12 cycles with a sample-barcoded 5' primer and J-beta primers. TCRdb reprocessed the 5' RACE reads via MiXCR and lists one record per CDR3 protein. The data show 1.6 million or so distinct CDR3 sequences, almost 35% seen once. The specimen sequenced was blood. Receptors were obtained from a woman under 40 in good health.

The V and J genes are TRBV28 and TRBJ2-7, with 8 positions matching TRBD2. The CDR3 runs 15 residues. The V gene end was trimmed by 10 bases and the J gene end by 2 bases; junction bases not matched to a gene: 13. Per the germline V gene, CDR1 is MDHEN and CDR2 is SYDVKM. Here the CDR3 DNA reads TGTGCCACCATGGGGACGCGGGAGGCGACCTACGAGCAGTACTTC. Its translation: CATMGTREATYEQYF.

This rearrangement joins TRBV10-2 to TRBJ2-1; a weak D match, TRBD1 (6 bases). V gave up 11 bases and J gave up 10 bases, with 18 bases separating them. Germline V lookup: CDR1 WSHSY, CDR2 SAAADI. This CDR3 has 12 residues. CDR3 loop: CAGKGTPREQFF. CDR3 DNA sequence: TGCGCCGGCAAAGGGACACCCAGGGAGCAGTTCTTC.

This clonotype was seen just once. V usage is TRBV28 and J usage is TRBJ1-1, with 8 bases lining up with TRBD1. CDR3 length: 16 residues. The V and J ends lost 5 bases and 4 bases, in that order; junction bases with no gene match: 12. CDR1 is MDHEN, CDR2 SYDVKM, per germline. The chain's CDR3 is CASSLQGAGIGTEAFF. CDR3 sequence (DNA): TGTGCCAGCAGTCTGCAGGGGGCCGGGATAGGCACTGAAGCTTTCTTT.

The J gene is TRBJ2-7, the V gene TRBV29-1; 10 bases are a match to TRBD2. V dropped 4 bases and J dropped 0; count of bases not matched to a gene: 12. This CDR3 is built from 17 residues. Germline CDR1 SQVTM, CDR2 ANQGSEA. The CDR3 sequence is CSVGGLAGAPSSYEQYF. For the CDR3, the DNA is TGCAGCGTTGGGGGGCTAGCGGGAGCGCCAAGCTCCTACGAGCAGTACTTC.

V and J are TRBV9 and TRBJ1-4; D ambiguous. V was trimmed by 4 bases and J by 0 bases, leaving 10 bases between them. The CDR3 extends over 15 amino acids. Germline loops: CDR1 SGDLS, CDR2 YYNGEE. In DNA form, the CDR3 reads TGTGCCAGCAGCCCCCAAGTTACAACTAATGAAAAACTGTTTTTT. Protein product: CASSPQVTTNEKLFF.

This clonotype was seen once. The CDR3, as DNA: TGTGCCAGCAATCCGGACGGATTCAATCAGCCCCAGCATTTT. This codes for CASNPDGFNQPQHF. The V gene is TRBV12-3 or TRBV12-4, the J gene TRBJ1-5; D gene uncertain. V was clipped by 7 bases and J by 3 bases, with 13 bases between them. The CDR3 loop spans 14 amino acids.

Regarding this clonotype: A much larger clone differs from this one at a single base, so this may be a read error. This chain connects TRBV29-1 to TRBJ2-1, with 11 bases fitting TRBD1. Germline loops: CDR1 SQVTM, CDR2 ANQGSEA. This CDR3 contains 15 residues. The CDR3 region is CGVGGGQGVDNEQFF. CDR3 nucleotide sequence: TGCGGCGTTGGGGGGGGACAGGGGGTAGACAATGAGCAGTTCTTC.

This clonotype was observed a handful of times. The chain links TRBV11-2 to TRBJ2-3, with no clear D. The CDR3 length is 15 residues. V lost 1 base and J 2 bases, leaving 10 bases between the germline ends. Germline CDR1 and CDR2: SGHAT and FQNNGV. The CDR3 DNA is TGTGCCAGCAGCTTAGGATCCAGCTTCACAGATACGCAGTATTTT. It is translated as CASSLGSSFTDTQYF.

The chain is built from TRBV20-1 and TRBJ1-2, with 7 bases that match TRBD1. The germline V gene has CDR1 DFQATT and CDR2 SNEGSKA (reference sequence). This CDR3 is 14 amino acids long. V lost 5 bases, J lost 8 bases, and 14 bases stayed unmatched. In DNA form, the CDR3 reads TGCAGTGCTTCGGGCGGGGAGGGGGCGACCGGCTACACCTTC. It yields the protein CSASGGEGATGYTF.

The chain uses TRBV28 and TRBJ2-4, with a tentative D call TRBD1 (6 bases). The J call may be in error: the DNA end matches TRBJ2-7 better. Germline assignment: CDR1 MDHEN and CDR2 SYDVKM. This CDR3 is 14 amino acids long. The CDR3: CASRKNRAKGEQYF. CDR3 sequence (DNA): TGTGCCAGCAGGAAGAACAGGGCGAAGGGCGAGCAGTACTTC.

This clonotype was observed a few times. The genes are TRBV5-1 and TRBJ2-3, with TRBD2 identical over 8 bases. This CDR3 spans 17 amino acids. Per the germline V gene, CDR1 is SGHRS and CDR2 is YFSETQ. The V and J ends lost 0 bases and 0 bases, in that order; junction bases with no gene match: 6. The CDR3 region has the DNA TGCGCCAGCAGCTTGGGACTAGCGAGTGTTAGCACAGATACGCAGTATTTT. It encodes CASSLGLASVSTDTQYF. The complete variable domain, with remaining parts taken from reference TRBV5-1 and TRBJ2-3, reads KAGVTQTPRYLIKTRGQQVTLSCSPISGHRSVSWYQQTPGQGLQFLFEYFSETQRNKGNFPGRFSGRQFSNSRSEMNVSTLELGDSALYLCASSLGLASVSTDTQYFGPGTRLTVL.

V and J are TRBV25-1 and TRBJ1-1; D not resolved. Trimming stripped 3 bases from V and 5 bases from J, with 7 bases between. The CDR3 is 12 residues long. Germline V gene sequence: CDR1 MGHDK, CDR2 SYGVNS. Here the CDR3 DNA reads TGTGCCAGCAGTGATATAAGGACTGAAGCTTTCTTT. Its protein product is CASSDIRTEAFF.

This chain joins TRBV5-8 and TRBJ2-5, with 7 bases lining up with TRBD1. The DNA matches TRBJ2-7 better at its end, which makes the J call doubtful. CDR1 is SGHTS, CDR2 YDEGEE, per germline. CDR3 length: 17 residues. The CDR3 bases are TGTGCCAGCAGCCAAACTGCCGGGACAGCTGGGAAATACGAGCAGTACTTC. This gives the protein CASSQTAGTAGKYEQYF.

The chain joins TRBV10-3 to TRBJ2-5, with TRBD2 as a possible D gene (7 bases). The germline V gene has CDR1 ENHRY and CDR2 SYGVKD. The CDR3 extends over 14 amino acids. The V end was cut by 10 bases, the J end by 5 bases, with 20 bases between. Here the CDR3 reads CATGGQLQVETQYF. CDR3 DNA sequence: TGTGCCACGGGGGGACAATTACAGGTGGAGACCCAGTACTTC.

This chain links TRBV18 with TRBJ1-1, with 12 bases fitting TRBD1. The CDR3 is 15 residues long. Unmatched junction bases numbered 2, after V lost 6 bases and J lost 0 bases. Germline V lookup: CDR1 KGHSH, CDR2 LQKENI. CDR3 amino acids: CASSGQGALNTEAFF. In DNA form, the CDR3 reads TGTGCCAGCTCGGGACAGGGGGCTCTGAACACTGAAGCTTTCTTT. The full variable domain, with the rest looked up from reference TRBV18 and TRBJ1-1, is NAGVMQNPRHLVRRRGQEARLRCSPMKGHSHVYWYRQLPEEGLKFMVYLQKENIIDESGMPKERFSAEFPKEGPSILRIQQVVRGDSAAYFCASSGQGALNTEAFFGQGTRLTVV.

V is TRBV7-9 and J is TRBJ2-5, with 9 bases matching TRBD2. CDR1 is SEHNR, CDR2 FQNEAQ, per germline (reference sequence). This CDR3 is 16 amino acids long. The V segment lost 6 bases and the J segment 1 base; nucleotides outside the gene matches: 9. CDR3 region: CASRVTGGGAQETQYF. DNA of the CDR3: TGTGCCAGCAGGGTTACTGGCGGGGGGGCCCAAGAGACCCAGTACTTC. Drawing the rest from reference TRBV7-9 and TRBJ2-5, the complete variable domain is DTGVSQNPRHKITKRGQNVTFRCDPISEHNRLYWYRQTLGQGPEFLTYFQNEAQLEKSRLLSDRFSAERPKGSFSTLEIQRTEQGDSAMYLCASRVTGGGAQETQYFGPGTRLLVL.

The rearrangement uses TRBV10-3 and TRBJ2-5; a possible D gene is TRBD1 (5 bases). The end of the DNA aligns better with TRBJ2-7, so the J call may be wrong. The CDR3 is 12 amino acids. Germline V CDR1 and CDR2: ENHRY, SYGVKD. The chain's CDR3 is CATRQFPCEQYF. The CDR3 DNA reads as TGTGCCACCCGACAGTTTCCCTGCGAGCAGTACTTC.

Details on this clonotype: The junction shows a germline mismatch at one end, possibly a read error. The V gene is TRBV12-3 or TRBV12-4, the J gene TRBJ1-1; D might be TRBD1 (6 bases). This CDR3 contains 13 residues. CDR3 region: CASRYVGDTETFF. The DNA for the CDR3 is TGTGCCAGCAGGTATGTAGGGGACACTGAAACTTTCTTT.

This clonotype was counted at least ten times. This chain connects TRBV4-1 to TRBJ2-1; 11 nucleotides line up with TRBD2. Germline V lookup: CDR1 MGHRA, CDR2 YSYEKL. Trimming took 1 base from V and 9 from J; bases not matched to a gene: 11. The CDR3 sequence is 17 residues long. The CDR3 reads CASSQVVIAGGPGEQFF. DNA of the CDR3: TGCGCCAGCAGCCAAGTCGTCATAGCGGGGGGGCCGGGTGAGCAGTTCTTC.

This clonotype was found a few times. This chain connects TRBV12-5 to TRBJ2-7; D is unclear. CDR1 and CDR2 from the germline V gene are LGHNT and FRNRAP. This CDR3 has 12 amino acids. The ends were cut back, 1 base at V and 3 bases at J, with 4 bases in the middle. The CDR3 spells CASGLGLYEQYF. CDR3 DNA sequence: TGTGCTAGTGGTTTGGGGCTCTACGAGCAGTACTTC.

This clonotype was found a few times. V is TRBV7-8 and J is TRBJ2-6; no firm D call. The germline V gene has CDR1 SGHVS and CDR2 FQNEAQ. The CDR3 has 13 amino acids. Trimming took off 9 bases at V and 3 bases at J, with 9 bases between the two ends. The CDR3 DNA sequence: TGTGCCAGTAGGAGATTTGGGGCCAACGTCCTGACTTTC. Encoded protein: CASRRFGANVLTF.

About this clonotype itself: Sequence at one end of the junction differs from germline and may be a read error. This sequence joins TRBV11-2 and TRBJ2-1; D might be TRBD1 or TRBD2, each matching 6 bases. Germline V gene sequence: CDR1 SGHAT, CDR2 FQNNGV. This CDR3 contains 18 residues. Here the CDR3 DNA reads TGTGCCAGCAGCCTAGTTTTCGGGACTGGGGGCTCCTACAGTGAGCAGTTCTTC. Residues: CASSLVFGTGGSYSEQFF.

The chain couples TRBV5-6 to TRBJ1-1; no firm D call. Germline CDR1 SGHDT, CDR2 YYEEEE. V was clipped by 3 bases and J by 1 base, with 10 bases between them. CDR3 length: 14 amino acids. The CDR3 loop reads CASSSPGANTEAFF. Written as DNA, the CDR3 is TGTGCCAGCAGCTCACCGGGAGCGAACACTGAAGCTTTCTTT.